These T cell receptor beta chains were read from a single sample in a study of blood T cell repertoires in COVID-19. The data were produced by immunoSEQ multiplex PCR, yet TCRdb's version contains in-frame clones alone and is incomplete. The table lists about 85,000 clones, around 80% of them singletons. Source material: peripheral blood. All receptors come from an elderly woman with acute or convalescent COVID-19. Each CDR3 is given with its conserved first and last residue. D genes are given only for firm matches. Clone size is shown for a subset of rows, as once, few, many or a class of expanded clone.

TRBV19,TRBJ1-1,TRBD1,once,TGTGCCAGTGGACAGGGGGTGAACACTGAAGCTTTCTTT,CASGQGVNTEAFF
TRBV18,TRBJ2-3,NA,once,TGTGCCAGCTCGCCACAGCTTTCTAGCACAGATACGCAGTATTTT,CASSPQLSSTDTQYF
TRBV6-2/TRBV6-3,TRBJ2-7,NA,NA,TGTGCCAGCAGTTACTCGACAGGTGCCGAGCAGTACTTC,CASSYSTGAEQYF
TRBV27,TRBJ1-2,NA,NA,TGTGCCAGCAGATCCGCAGGGAGGGAGGAGGGCTACACCTTC,CASRSAGREEGYTF
TRBV29-1,TRBJ2-7,TRBD2,NA,TGCAGCACAGGGACTAGCGGGACTGTATCCTACGAGCAGTACTTC,CSTGTSGTVSYEQYF
TRBV7-2,TRBJ2-2,TRBD1,NA,TGTGCCAGCAGCTTAGGGACAGGGAATACCGGGGAGCTGTTTTTT,CASSLGTGNTGELFF
TRBV10-3,TRBJ2-7,TRBD1,NA,TGTGCCATCGGCTCGACAGGGGTTGGGAGCTACGAGCAGTACTTC,CAIGSTGVGSYEQYF
TRBV19,TRBJ1-1,NA,NA,TGTGCCAGTAGGGCGGGACCCATGAACACTGAAGCTTTCTTT,CASRAGPMNTEAFF
TRBV28,TRBJ2-1,TRBD2,NA,TGTGCCAGCAGTTTATTGGGACTAGCGGGAGGAAAGTTCTTC,CASSLLGLAGGKFF
TRBV28,TRBJ2-5,TRBD2,NA,TGTGCCAGCAGTTTAAGTCAAGCGGGATTCGTCTACTTC,CASSLSQAGFVYF
TRBV3-1/TRBV3-2,TRBJ2-7,TRBD2,NA,TGTGCCAGCAGCCAAGTATCGGGGGGGACACCCTACGAGCAGTACTTC,CASSQVSGGTPYEQYF
TRBV6-1,TRBJ2-2,TRBD2,few,TGTGCCAGCAGTGAGACTAGCGGGGGAATCTACACCGGGGAGCTGTTTTTT,CASSETSGGIYTGELFF
TRBV28,TRBJ1-6,NA,NA,TGTGCCAGCAGTCGTCCCCTAGGGGTAGGTAATTCACCCCTCCACTTT,CASSRPLGVGNSPLHF
TRBV5-1,TRBJ2-5,NA,NA,TGCGCCAGCAGCTCCTACTCAGGGATCGAGACCCAGTACTTC,CASSSYSGIETQYF
TRBV3-1/TRBV3-2,TRBJ2-5,TRBD2,NA,TGTGCCAGCAGCACGAGCGGGGGAGAGACCCAGTACTTC,CASSTSGGETQYF
TRBV6-1,TRBJ1-2,NA,many,TGTGCCAGCAGTGAAAGAGGTGGCTACACCTTC,CASSERGGYTF
TRBV6-1,TRBJ1-4,NA,few,TGTGCCAGCAGTGAATCGGCAGGGAATGAAAAACTGTTTTTT,CASSESAGNEKLFF
TRBV5-1,TRBJ1-2,TRBD1,few,TGCGCCAGCAGCTTGGGGCAGGGGGCTGGTGGCTACACCTTC,CASSLGQGAGGYTF
TRBV6-6,TRBJ2-7,NA,NA,TGTGCCAGCACGGGAGTCCTCAGCTCCTACGAGCAGTACTTC,CASTGVLSSYEQYF
TRBV28,TRBJ1-1,TRBD1,NA,TGTGCCAGCAGAGGGACAGAGAACACTGAAGCTTTCTTT,CASRGTENTEAFF
TRBV27,TRBJ2-1,NA,NA,TGTGCCAGCAGTTTTTTGGGCCTCCCCTCGGACAATGAGCAGTTCTTC,CASSFLGLPSDNEQFF
TRBV27,TRBJ1-6,NA,many,TGTGCCAGCAGTTTATACGTGGTTCGGTTGTCCCCCCTCCACTTT,CASSLYVVRLSPLHF
TRBV19,TRBJ2-1,TRBD2,NA,TGTGCCAGTAGTACCGGTGCGGGGGTGCTTTACAATGAGCAGTTCTTC,CASSTGAGVLYNEQFF
TRBV12-5,TRBJ2-2,TRBD2,NA,TGTGCTAGTGCCCGGGGGGGCCTGGAAATTAGCGCCGGGGAGCTGTTTTTT,CASARGGLEISAGELFF
TRBV18,TRBJ1-6,TRBD1,few,TGTGCCAGCTCACCCCGGGACAGAGATTCACCCCTCCACTTT,CASSPRDRDSPLHF
TRBV15,TRBJ2-3,NA,NA,TGTGCCACCAGCAGGCGTACAGGCTATGCCACAGATACGCAGTATTTT,CATSRRTGYATDTQYF
TRBV18,TRBJ2-7,TRBD1,NA,TGTGCCAGCTCACCATCCCGGGACAGGGTTGAGCAGTACTTC,CASSPSRDRVEQYF
TRBV27,TRBJ1-6,NA,NA,TGTGCCAGCAGTTTTGGGGCCAGGATAAATTCACCCCTCCACTTT,CASSFGARINSPLHF
TRBV18,TRBJ1-5,NA,NA,TGTGCCAGCTCACGAGGGAGAGACCAGCCCCAGCATTTT,CASSRGRDQPQHF
TRBV4-1,TRBJ2-1,NA,NA,TGCGCCAGCAGCCAAGATATCGGGGAGCAGTTCTTC,CASSQDIGEQFF
TRBV3-1/TRBV3-2,TRBJ2-3,NA,NA,TGTGCCAGCGGGGGGACCCCAGATACGCAGTATTTT,CASGGTPDTQYF
TRBV5-1,TRBJ1-4,TRBD1,NA,TGCGCCAGCAGCTTGGGGCCTACAGGGGCGGGCGAAAAACTGTTTTTT,CASSLGPTGAGEKLFF
TRBV5-1,TRBJ2-1,TRBD2,once,TGCGCCAGCAGCTTGTCATCCAGCGGGACCGAGCAGTTCTTC,CASSLSSSGTEQFF
TRBV3-1/TRBV3-2,TRBJ2-1,NA,once,TGTGCCAGCAGCCAAGACAATAGGTGGGACTCCTCCTACAATGAGCAGTTCTTC,CASSQDNRWDSSYNEQFF
TRBV7-9,TRBJ2-7,NA,NA,TGTGCCAGCAGCGGCCTAGGGGATTGGAACTACGAGCAGTACTTC,CASSGLGDWNYEQYF
TRBV6-5,TRBJ1-2,TRBD1,NA,TGTGCCAGCAGCCCGACAGGGGTGCCGGGTGGCTACACCTTC,CASSPTGVPGGYTF
TRBV5-4,TRBJ2-2,TRBD2,NA,TGTGCCAGCAGCCTAGCGGGAGGCGGGGGGGAGCTGTTTTTT,CASSLAGGGGELFF
TRBV6-6,TRBJ2-1,TRBD1,NA,TGTGCCAGCAGGACAGGGGTCAATGAGCAGTTCTTC,CASRTGVNEQFF
TRBV11-2,TRBJ1-3,NA,NA,TGTGCCAGCAGCTTAGTGCGGGAAGATGGAAACACCATATATTTT,CASSLVREDGNTIYF
TRBV3-1/TRBV3-2,TRBJ2-5,TRBD2,once,TGTGCCAGCAGCCAAGCCCAACTAGCGGGGGAGACCCAGTACTTC,CASSQAQLAGETQYF
TRBV5-1,TRBJ2-1,NA,NA,TGCGCCAGCGTGCTTGGGAGTACCTACAATGAGCAGTTCTTC,CASVLGSTYNEQFF
TRBV5-1,TRBJ2-3,TRBD1,NA,TGCGCCAGCAGCCCCGGCGGGACAGGGGATACGCAGTATTTT,CASSPGGTGDTQYF
TRBV5-1,TRBJ2-2,NA,NA,TGCGCCAGCAGCTTGGCCATCAGGGTGGCCGGGGAGCTGTTTTTT,CASSLAIRVAGELFF
TRBV7-8,TRBJ1-2,TRBD1,NA,TGTGCCAGCAGCTACTCATCGACAGGGGCAATCTATGGCTACACCTTC,CASSYSSTGAIYGYTF
TRBV28,TRBJ1-2,NA,NA,TGTGCCAGCAGATCTACAGAGCCCGTCTATGGCTACACCTTC,CASRSTEPVYGYTF
TRBV11-2,TRBJ2-7,TRBD1,NA,TGTGCCAGCAGCCCCCGGACAGGGTTCGGAGGGTACGAGCAGTACTTC,CASSPRTGFGGYEQYF
TRBV3-1/TRBV3-2,TRBJ2-1,TRBD2,NA,TGTGCCAGCAGCCACTCGGGGGGTGGTTACAATGAGCAGTTCTTC,CASSHSGGGYNEQFF
TRBV10-1,TRBJ1-1,NA,few,TGCGCCAGCAAGAAGGACAGCGATCAGAACACTGAAGCTTTCTTT,CASKKDSDQNTEAFF
TRBV5-1,TRBJ2-2,TRBD1,NA,TGCGCCAGCAGCTTACCCGGGACAGCCGGGGAGCTGTTTTTT,CASSLPGTAGELFF
TRBV28,TRBJ1-5,TRBD1,NA,TGTGCCAGCCTACTCGGGACAGGGGGCAATCAGCCCCAGCATTTT,CASLLGTGGNQPQHF
TRBV5-4,TRBJ1-1,NA,NA,TGTGCCAGCAGCCTCGGACAGACGGACACTGAAGCTTTCTTT,CASSLGQTDTEAFF
TRBV5-4,TRBJ1-1,NA,NA,TGTGCCAGCAGCATCGGACAGATGAACACTGAAGCTTTCTTT,CASSIGQMNTEAFF
TRBV18,TRBJ1-3,NA,once,TGTGCCAGCTTTGAGGACAGCATATATTTT,CASFEDSIYF
TRBV7-2,TRBJ2-1,NA,NA,TGTGCCAGCAGCCAGAAACCGACTAGGTACGGCGACAATGAGCAGTTCTTC,CASSQKPTRYGDNEQFF
TRBV7-6,TRBJ2-3,NA,NA,TGTGCCAGCAGCATATCAGATACGCAGTATTTT,CASSISDTQYF